These 31 T cell receptor beta chains were sequenced from one sample in a study of response to subunit inactivated influenza vaccine. TCRdb used MiXCR to reprocess the RT-PCR reads, holding one entry per CDR3 protein. The sample contains about 190,000 distinct CDR3 sequences, 13% to 15% of which appear only once. The specimen comprised CD8+ T cells sorted from PBMCs, sampled roughly 5 days after vaccination. The receptors shown here come from a man aged 50-60 years who received an inactivated influenza vaccine.

The chain combines TRBV12-3 or TRBV12-4 with TRBJ2-2; D gene unclear. The CDR3 is made up of 17 amino acids. Between the trimmed V and J ends, which lost 0 bases and 1 base, there was a span of 12 bases. CDR3 loop: CASSLALTSQNTGELFF. Here the CDR3 DNA reads TGTGCCAGCAGTTTAGCGCTCACAAGCCAGAACACCGGGGAGCTGTTTTTT.

V is TRBV3-1 and J is TRBJ2-2; maybe TRBD1 (5 bases). The CDR3 covers 14 residues. The V gene lost 10 bases and the J gene lost 3 bases, with 15 bases spanning the gap. Per the germline V gene, CDR1 is LGHDT and CDR2 is YNNKEL (reference sequence). The CDR3 here is CAISLGRDTGELFF. Written as DNA, the CDR3 is TGTGCCATCAGTTTGGGGCGCGACACCGGGGAGCTGTTTTTT.

The sample holds many counts of this clonotype. The rearrangement joins TRBV7-6 to TRBJ2-3; 8 bases fit TRBD1. Germline V gene data show CDR1 as SGHVS and CDR2 as FNYEAQ. The length of the CDR3 is 17 residues. V shed 0 bases, J shed 2 bases, and the junction held 7 bases outside the gene matches. CDR3 in DNA: TGTGCCAGCAGCTTAGCGCAGGACAGGGTAAACACAGATACGCAGTATTTT. Translation gives CASSLAQDRVNTDTQYF.

This chain uses TRBV29-1 with TRBJ2-7, with 8 bases that match TRBD1. Germline values: CDR1 SQVTM, CDR2 ANQGSEA. The CDR3 is 12 amino acids. The V and J ends lost 5 bases and 11 bases, in that order; junction bases with no gene match: 11. The CDR3 loop is CSVNGGQGVKYF. CDR3 nucleotide sequence: TGCAGCGTTAACGGAGGACAGGGAGTGAAGTACTTC.

This clonotype was seen ten or more times. The CDR3 DNA sequence: TGTGCCAGCAGTTACTCCCCGGGAATAGCCAAAAACATTCAGTACTTC. It codes for CASSYSPGIAKNIQYF. This chain joins TRBV6-5 and TRBJ2-4; TRBD2 is a possible D gene (5 bases). The germline V and J ends were trimmed by 0 bases and 0 bases, with 9 bases remaining between them. The germline V gene has CDR1 MNHEY and CDR2 SVGAGI. This CDR3 contains 16 residues.

The rearrangement joins TRBV27 to TRBJ2-1, with D perhaps TRBD1 (6 bases). Per the germline V gene, CDR1 is MNHEY and CDR2 is SMNVEV (reference sequence). The V end was cut by 7 bases, the J end by 7 bases, with 20 bases between. The length of the CDR3 is 15 residues. The CDR3, as DNA: TGTGCCAGCACCCAACAGGGCCACCTCGCGAATGAGCAGTTCTTC. Encoded protein: CASTQQGHLANEQFF.

This clonotype was detected ten times or more. The V gene is TRBV27, the J gene TRBJ2-2, with D maybe TRBD2 (5 bases). CDR3 length: 17 amino acids. Germline V gives CDR1 MNHEY, CDR2 SMNVEV (reference sequence). Trimming cost V 5 bases and J 7 bases, with 23 bases left between them. DNA for the CDR3: TGTGCCAGCAGTCTGGACGGACCGGGCTTTGGGAGCGGGGAGCTGTTTTTT. Protein sequence: CASSLDGPGFGSGELFF.

CDR3: CASSDETGVTGELFF. Here the CDR3 DNA reads TGTGCCAGCAGTGACGAGACAGGGGTGACCGGGGAGCTGTTTTTT. The gene calls are TRBV6-1 and TRBJ2-2; TRBD1 aligns across 8 bases. The CDR3 sequence is 15 residues long. Germline CDR1 reads MNHNS; CDR2 reads SASEGT. V gave up 3 bases and J gave up 5 bases; unmatched junction bases: 5.

Concerning this clonotype: The limits of the CDR3 on the DNA are not certain, so only TCRdb's listed CDR3 is given. The chain combines TRBV5-4 with TRBJ1-5; TRBD1 was called by the table and not checked on the DNA. The CDR3 spans 14 residues, counting both ends. Germline-derived CDR1 and CDR2 are SGHNT and YYREEE (reference sequence). The CDR3 is CAISFGPGGQPQHF.

The rearrangement uses TRBV7-2 and TRBJ2-2; 9 bases fit TRBD1. Germline trimming cut 8 bases from V and 1 base from J; bases unmatched to any gene: 5. This CDR3 region has 15 residues. Germline values: CDR1 SGHTA, CDR2 FQGNSA. Here the CDR3 DNA reads TGTGCCAGCGGCGAGGACAGGGGGAACACCGGGGAGCTGTTTTTT. It yields the protein CASGEDRGNTGELFF.

In this sample, this clonotype turned up a few times. This rearrangement joins TRBV28 to TRBJ2-5; 9 bases map to TRBD2. The CDR3 extends over 18 amino acids. The V gene's germline CDR1 is MDHEN and CDR2 SYDVKM. V dropped 4 bases and J dropped 0; count of bases not matched to a gene: 12. The CDR3 loop reads CASSSPPGTSLYQETQYF. The CDR3 region has the DNA TGTGCCAGCAGTTCCCCTCCCGGGACTAGCCTGTACCAAGAGACCCAGTACTTC.

Concerning this clonotype itself: One base away lies a much larger clone, so this may be a sequencing read error. The chain carries TRBV5-1 and TRBJ2-1, with a tentative D call TRBD2 (5 bases). The end of the DNA fits TRBJ2-7 better, so the J call may be wrong. Per the germline V gene, CDR1 is SGHRS and CDR2 is YFSETQ. The CDR3 contains 13 residues. The CDR3 nucleotides read TGCGCCAGCAGCTTGGTGAGGGTTAATGAGCAGTACTTC. Encoded protein: CASSLVRVNEQYF.

This clonotype came up a few times. The chain employs TRBV11-2 and TRBJ2-7; D perhaps matches TRBD1 (6 bases). CDR1 and CDR2 (germline): SGHAT, FQNNGV. The CDR3 is made up of 15 amino acids. Trimming cost V 2 bases and J 3 bases, with 14 bases left between them. The CDR3: CASSLSGTGYYEQYF. The CDR3 DNA reads as TGTGCCAGCAGCTTAAGCGGAACAGGGTACTACGAGCAGTACTTC.

The genes are TRBV5-5 and TRBJ1-1, with D unresolved. CDR1 SGHKS and CDR2 YYEKEE come from the germline V gene (reference sequence). The V and J ends lost 1 base and 0 bases respectively, with 4 bases between them. There are 13 residues in the CDR3. CDR3 in amino acids: CASSLYMNTEAFF. For the CDR3, the DNA is TGTGCCAGCAGCTTGTACATGAACACTGAAGCTTTCTTT.

This clonotype was seen a few times. The V gene is TRBV20-1, the J gene TRBJ2-7, with 7 bases fitting TRBD1. CDR1 DFQATT and CDR2 SNEGSKA come from the germline V gene (reference sequence). J gave up 4 bases and V 6 bases, and 12 bases lay outside the gene matches. The CDR3 has 14 residues. The CDR3 spells CSATGTETIYEQYF. The CDR3 DNA sequence: TGCAGTGCCACCGGGACAGAGACTATATACGAGCAGTACTTC.

The V call is TRBV10-3, the J call TRBJ2-7; a weak D match, TRBD2 (5 bases). CDR3 length: 12 amino acids. Per the germline V gene, CDR1 is ENHRY and CDR2 is SYGVKD. V gave up 3 bases and J gave up 4 bases, with 7 bases separating them. CDR3 DNA: TGTGCCATCAGTGATAGCGTGTACGAGCAGTACTTC. Translated, it gives CAISDSVYEQYF.

This clonotype was seen a few times. The rearrangement joins TRBV7-2 to TRBJ1-6, with D possibly being TRBD1 (6 bases). Germline V gene lookup returns CDR1 SGHTA and CDR2 FQGNSA. The CDR3 spans 17 residues. Trimming took 0 bases from V and 8 from J, leaving 17 bases between them. The CDR3 reads CASSLAMSGGEDSPLHF. CDR3 coding DNA: TGTGCCAGCAGCTTAGCAATGTCCGGGGGCGAAGATTCACCCCTCCACTTT.

This clonotype was detected many times. The CDR3 spells CASSLPTSGGHPYNEQFF. The CDR3 DNA reads as TGCGCCAGCAGCCTCCCCACTAGCGGGGGGCACCCCTACAATGAGCAGTTCTTC. The V and J genes are TRBV5-1 and TRBJ2-1; 12 nucleotides agree with TRBD2. Per germline, CDR1 SGHRS and CDR2 YFSETQ. CDR3 length: 18 amino acids. The V gene end was trimmed by 4 bases and the J gene end by 2 bases; junction bases not matched to a gene: 10.

The rearrangement links TRBV7-9 to TRBJ1-3, with TRBD1 matching 10 bases. This CDR3 contains 14 residues. Trimming removed 5 bases from V and 6 bases from J; junction bases left unmatched: 4. CDR1 and CDR2 from the germline V gene are SEHNR and FQNEAQ (reference sequence). CDR3 bases: TGTGCCAGCAGCGGGGACAGGGGAGAAAACACCATATATTTT. It encodes CASSGDRGENTIYF.

This clonotype was seen a handful of times. The chain uses TRBV5-6 and TRBJ2-5, with 7 positions matching TRBD2. The CDR3 extends over 12 amino acids. V was pared by 3 bases and J by 6 bases, with 2 bases of the junction left unmatched. Germline-derived CDR1 and CDR2 are SGHDT and YYEEEE. The CDR3: CASSWGGKTQYF. The CDR3 DNA follows: TGTGCCAGCAGCTGGGGGGGGAAGACCCAGTACTTC.

This rearrangement joins TRBV6-4 to TRBJ2-3, with D unclear. Trimming removed 2 bases at V and 0 bases at J, with 9 bases between. This CDR3 is 15 amino acids long. Germline V gene lookup returns CDR1 MRHNA and CDR2 SNTAGT. CDR3 sequence reads: CASSDGQASTDTQYF. CDR3 nucleotide sequence: TGTGCCAGCAGTGACGGTCAGGCCAGCACAGATACGCAGTATTTT.

This clonotype was observed a handful of times. This chain connects TRBV27 to TRBJ2-5, with 11 positions matching TRBD2. Per germline, CDR1 MNHEY and CDR2 SMNVEV (reference sequence). V dropped 5 bases and J dropped 5; count of bases not matched to a gene: 16. CDR3 length: 18 residues. The CDR3 region is CASSRFHSTSGSLETQYF. The CDR3 DNA is TGTGCCAGCAGTCGCTTCCACTCAACTAGCGGGAGTTTGGAGACCCAGTACTTC.

This clonotype was found a few times. The genes are TRBV7-9 and TRBJ1-6; no definite D call. CDR1 and CDR2 from the germline V gene are SEHNR and FQNEAQ (reference sequence). Trimming took 1 base from V and 7 from J, leaving 14 bases between them. This CDR3 spans 16 amino acids. CDR3 sequence reads: CASSLGDSSENSPLHF. The CDR3 DNA follows: TGTGCCAGCAGCTTAGGAGACTCTAGTGAGAATTCACCCCTCCACTTT.

The chain is built from TRBV29-1 and TRBJ2-1, with a possible D match to TRBD2 (6 bases). From germline, CDR1 is SQVTM and CDR2 ANQGSEA. Deletions cut 8 bases from V and 3 bases from J, with 17 bases between. The CDR3 is 14 residues long. CDR3 residues: CSSSPGLIYNEQFF. Here the CDR3 DNA reads TGCAGCTCGAGTCCGGGACTTATCTACAATGAGCAGTTCTTC.

In its sample, this clonotype was seen a few times. An end of the junction differs from the germline gene, which may be a read error. This chain connects TRBV12-3 or TRBV12-4 to TRBJ1-4; D is ambiguous. The CDR3 is made up of 13 amino acids. CDR3 sequence (DNA): TGTGCCAGCAGTTTCGGGTTCGGGGAAACACTGTTTTTT. Translated, it gives CASSFGFGETLFF.

This clonotype turned up a few times. The CDR3 DNA reads TGTGCCAGCAGCCAGGGTGGCAGGGGCCACGAGCAGTACTTC. Amino acid sequence: CASSQGGRGHEQYF. The chain is built from TRBV7-8 and TRBJ2-7; D might be TRBD1 (6 bases). Trimming left V 5 bases short and J 5 bases short, with 16 bases between. CDR3 size: 14 residues. CDR1 is SGHVS and CDR2 is FQNEAQ in the germline V gene.

This clonotype has a count of ten or more. The chain links TRBV7-9 to TRBJ2-3; D is ambiguous. Germline V gene data show CDR1 as SEHNR and CDR2 as FQNEAQ (reference sequence). This CDR3 region has 13 residues. V gave up 3 bases and J gave up 6 bases, with 10 bases separating them. The CDR3 here is CASSLRLGDTQYF. CDR3 nucleotide sequence: TGTGCCAGCAGCTTGCGGCTGGGTGATACGCAGTATTTT.

This clonotype was picked up many times. The V call is TRBV15, the J call TRBJ2-1, with D perhaps matching TRBD1 (5 bases). Germline CDR1 reads LNHNV; CDR2 reads YYDKDF (reference sequence). Trimming shortened V by 4 bases and J by 2 bases, and 15 bases separated the two germline ends. The CDR3 runs 16 residues. The CDR3 region is CATSNSGNRPYNEQFF. For the CDR3, the DNA is TGTGCCACCAGCAACTCAGGGAACCGCCCCTACAATGAGCAGTTCTTC. The variable domain in full, completed from reference TRBV15 and TRBJ2-1, reads DAMVIQNPRYQVTQFGKPVTLSCSQTLNHNVMYWYQQKSSQAPKLLFHYYDKDFNNEADTPDNFQSRRPNTSFCFLDIRSPGLGDTAMYLCATSNSGNRPYNEQFFGPGTRLTVL.

In its sample, this clonotype was seen many times. The chain links TRBV30 to TRBJ2-7; TRBD1 matches 7 bases. After removal of 1 base from V and 3 bases from J, the junction contained 3 bases not matched to a gene. The germline gives CDR1 GTSNPN, CDR2 SVGIG (reference sequence). The CDR3 sequence is 13 residues long. The CDR3 sequence is CAWSAGTDYEQYF. The CDR3 nucleotides read TGTGCCTGGAGTGCTGGGACAGACTACGAGCAGTACTTC.

A few counts support this clonotype. V is TRBV5-1 and J is TRBJ2-7; TRBD2 agrees at 8 bases. CDR3 length: 15 residues. CDR1 and CDR2 (germline): SGHRS, YFSETQ. V trimming: 0 bases; J trimming: 7 bases; junction bases outside the gene matches: 9. The CDR3 coding sequence is TGCGCCAGCAGCTTGGGGTTAGCGGGATTCGGGGAGCAGTACTTC. This sequence encodes CASSLGLAGFGEQYF.

This chain links TRBV27 with TRBJ2-2; TRBD1 is a possible D gene (6 bases). Germline V gene sequence: CDR1 MNHEY, CDR2 SMNVEV (reference sequence). Trimming took off 0 bases at V and 4 bases at J, with 9 bases between the two ends. CDR3 length equals 15 residues. The CDR3 here is CASSLSPTGTGELFF. The CDR3 nucleotides read TGTGCCAGCAGTTTATCCCCGACAGGCACCGGGGAGCTGTTTTTT.